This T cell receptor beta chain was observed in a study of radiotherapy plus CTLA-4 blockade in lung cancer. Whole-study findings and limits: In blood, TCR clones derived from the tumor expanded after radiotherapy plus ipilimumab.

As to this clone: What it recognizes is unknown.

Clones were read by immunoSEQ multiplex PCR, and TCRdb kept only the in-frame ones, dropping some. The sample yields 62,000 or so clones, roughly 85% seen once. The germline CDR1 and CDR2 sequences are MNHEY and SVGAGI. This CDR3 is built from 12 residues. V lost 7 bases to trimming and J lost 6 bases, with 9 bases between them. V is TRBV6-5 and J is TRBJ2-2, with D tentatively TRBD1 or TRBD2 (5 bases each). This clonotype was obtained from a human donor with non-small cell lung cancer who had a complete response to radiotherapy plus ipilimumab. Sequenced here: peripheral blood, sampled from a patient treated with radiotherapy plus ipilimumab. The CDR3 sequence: CASTEGSGELFF. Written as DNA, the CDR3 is TGTGCCAGCACCGAGGGGTCCGGGGAGCTGTTTTTT.